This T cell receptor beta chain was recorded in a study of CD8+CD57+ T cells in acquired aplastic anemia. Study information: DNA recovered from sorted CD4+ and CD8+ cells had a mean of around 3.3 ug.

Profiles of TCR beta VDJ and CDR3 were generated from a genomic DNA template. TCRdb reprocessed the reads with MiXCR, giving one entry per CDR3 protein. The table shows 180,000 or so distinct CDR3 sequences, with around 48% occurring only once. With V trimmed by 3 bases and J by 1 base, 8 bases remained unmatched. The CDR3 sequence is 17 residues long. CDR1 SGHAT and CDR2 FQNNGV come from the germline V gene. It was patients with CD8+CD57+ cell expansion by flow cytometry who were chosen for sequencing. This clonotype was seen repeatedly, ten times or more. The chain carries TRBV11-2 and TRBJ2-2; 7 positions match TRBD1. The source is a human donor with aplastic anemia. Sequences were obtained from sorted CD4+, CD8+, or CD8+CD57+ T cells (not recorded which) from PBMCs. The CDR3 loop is CASSFRDSFWNTGELFF. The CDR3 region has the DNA TGTGCCAGCAGCTTCCGGGACAGCTTTTGGAACACCGGGGAGCTGTTTTTT.